This entry lists 5 T cell receptor beta chains sequenced from one sample in a study of cytomegalovirus exposure and HLA in healthy donors. 13 Jbeta primers and 60 Vbeta primers were used for the PCR. Using immunoSEQ multiplex PCR, the repertoire was profiled, and TCRdb retains in-frame clones only, with some absent. The data show roughly 130,000 clones, about 70% seen once. Sequenced input: PBMCs. These receptor sequences come from a woman aged 40 to 50 in good health and CMV-seropositive.

The J gene is TRBJ2-5, the V gene TRBV29-1; TRBD1 matches at 7 bases. Germline V CDR1 and CDR2: SQVTM, ANQGSEA. V shed 5 bases and J 1 base; nucleotides not matched to a gene: 1. CDR3 length equals 12 residues. The DNA for the CDR3 is TGCAGCGTTAGACAGGGCCAAGAGACCCAGTACTTC. This sequence encodes CSVRQGQETQYF.

The V call is TRBV28, the J call TRBJ1-2, with 7 bases matching TRBD1. Germline values: CDR1 MDHEN, CDR2 SYDVKM. This CDR3 has 14 residues. The trim removed 7 bases at V and 7 bases at J, leaving 12 bases unmatched. The CDR3 sequence is CASISGRGLFGYTF. The CDR3 DNA follows: TGTGCCAGCATCTCTGGCAGGGGGTTGTTTGGCTACACCTTC.

This rearrangement joins TRBV2 to TRBJ1-2, with 10 bases fitting TRBD1. The germline V gene encodes CDR1 SNHLY and CDR2 FYNNEI. This CDR3 is 15 amino acids long. V gave up 1 base and J gave up 8 bases; unmatched junction bases: 7. CDR3 nucleotide sequence: TGTGCCAGCAGTGAAGAAGGAGGGACAGGGGAGGGCTACACCTTC. This sequence encodes CASSEEGGTGEGYTF.

A few counts support this clone. The rearrangement joins TRBV5-1 to TRBJ1-2; the D gene is possibly TRBD1 (5 bases). The CDR3 totals 12 residues. CDR1 and CDR2 (germline): SGHRS, YFSETQ. V was trimmed by 4 bases and J by 6 bases, leaving 10 bases between them. CDR3 residues: CASSKTADGYTF. CDR3 in DNA: TGCGCCAGCAGCAAGACAGCCGATGGCTACACCTTC.

Of note for this clone: The identical CDR3 is also encoded by other nucleotide sequences in the sample. The V and J genes are TRBV5-6 and TRBJ1-5; maybe TRBD1 (6 bases). Germline V gene data show CDR1 as SGHDT and CDR2 as YYEEEE. V was pared by 1 base and J by 1 base, with 6 bases between. The CDR3 has 14 residues. CDR3 nucleotide sequence: TGTGCCAGCAGCTTGAGGGGGAGCAATCAGCCCCAGCATTTT. It codes for CASSLRGSNQPQHF.